This passage covers 9 T cell receptor beta chains from one sample sequenced in a study of OX40 agonist ivuxolimab in advanced cancers. Clones were read by immunoSEQ multiplex PCR, and TCRdb kept only the in-frame ones, dropping some. The repertoire consists of fewer than 100,000 clones, with approximately 91% occurring once and the leading ten covering 0.33%. This specimen was CD4+ or CD8+ T cells sorted from blood, taken in a trial of the OX40 agonist ivuxolimab. Source of these receptors: an adult with an advanced solid tumor such as melanoma, head and neck, liver or kidney cancer.

This chain links TRBV5-1 with TRBJ1-3; D gene unclear. Trimming removed 0 bases from V and 0 bases from J, with 10 bases in between. The CDR3 has 16 amino acids. CDR1 is SGHRS and CDR2 is YFSETQ in the germline V gene. This CDR3 is CASSLADGFSGNTIYF. For the CDR3, the DNA is TGCGCCAGCAGCTTGGCTGACGGCTTCTCTGGAAACACCATATATTTT.

The rearrangement uses TRBV7-2 and TRBJ1-2, with 9 positions matching TRBD1. The CDR3 totals 13 residues. The J segment lost 8 bases and the V segment lost 6 bases, leaving 7 bases of the junction unmatched. Per germline, CDR1 SGHTA and CDR2 FQGNSA. The CDR3 protein is CASRERTGEGYTF. CDR3 DNA sequence: TGTGCCAGCAGAGAACGGACAGGGGAAGGCTACACCTTC. The whole variable domain, filled in from reference TRBV7-2 and TRBJ1-2, reads GAGVSQSPSNKVTEKGKDVELRCDPISGHTALYWYRQSLGQGLEFLIYFQGNSAPDKSGLPSDRFSAERTGGSVSTLTIQRTQQEDSAVYLCASRERTGEGYTFGSGTRLTVV.

The chain employs TRBV9 and TRBJ1-2, with TRBD1 as a possible D gene (5 bases). The ends were cut back, 0 bases at V and 3 bases at J, with 15 bases in the middle. The CDR3 totals 16 residues. Per the germline V gene, CDR1 is SGDLS and CDR2 is YYNGEE. This chain's CDR3 is CASSVGVGVVDYGYTF. In DNA, the CDR3 is TGTGCCAGCAGCGTAGGGGTAGGGGTTGTCGACTATGGCTACACCTTC.

The rearrangement uses TRBV4-2 and TRBJ2-1; 9 nucleotides align to TRBD2. This CDR3 comprises 13 residues. Germline-derived CDR1 and CDR2 are LGHNA and YNFKEQ. V shed 4 bases and J 8 bases; nucleotides not matched to a gene: 3. The CDR3 region has the DNA TGTGCCAGCAGCCTCGGACTAGCGCATGAGCAGTTCTTC. Translated, it gives CASSLGLAHEQFF.

The chain joins TRBV7-2 to TRBJ2-2; tentative D call: TRBD1 (6 bases). The CDR3 runs to 13 residues. The germline gives CDR1 SGHTA, CDR2 FQGNSA. Deletions cut 3 bases from V and 5 bases from J, with 7 bases between. The CDR3 loop is CASSFDRTGELFF. The CDR3 DNA follows: TGTGCCAGCAGCTTTGACAGGACCGGGGAGCTGTTTTTT.

The chain has TRBV2 and TRBJ1-5; D gene ambiguous. From germline, CDR1 is SNHLY and CDR2 FYNNEI. CDR3 length equals 13 residues. Trimming took 6 bases from V and 6 from J, leaving 12 bases between them. The CDR3 protein is CASRDLPGQPQHF. The CDR3 coding sequence is TGTGCCAGCAGGGACTTGCCGGGTCAGCCCCAGCATTTT.

The CDR3 DNA follows: TGTGCCAGCAGCTTGACAACTAGGGCCTCTAGCGGGAGCACTGAGCAGTTCTTC. The encoded protein is CASSLTTRASSGSTEQFF. This sequence joins TRBV7-3 and TRBJ2-1; 10 bases are shared with TRBD2. The ends lost 3 bases at V and 9 bases at J; junction bases unmatched: 17. Germline V gene sequence: CDR1 SGHTA, CDR2 FQGTGA. The CDR3 runs to 18 residues.

The chain links TRBV7-2 to TRBJ2-2; 8 positions agree with TRBD1. CDR3 length equals 17 residues. Germline assignment: CDR1 SGHTA and CDR2 FQGNSA. With V trimmed by 0 bases and J by 2 bases, 5 bases remained unmatched. The CDR3 DNA reads TGTGCCAGCAGCTTAGCGGGCCAGGGGGCAAACACCGGGGAGCTGTTTTTT. Translating it yields CASSLAGQGANTGELFF.

The chain combines TRBV4-2 with TRBJ2-5; D may be TRBD2 (5 bases). From germline, CDR1 is LGHNA and CDR2 YNFKEQ. V lost 1 base and J 4 bases, leaving 10 bases between the germline ends. This CDR3 contains 14 residues. CDR3 in amino acids: CASSQGGMGETQYF. The CDR3 nucleotides read TGTGCCAGCAGCCAAGGAGGGATGGGAGAGACCCAGTACTTC.